This T cell receptor (beta chain) originates from a study of PD-1 blockade in classical Hodgkin lymphoma. Data came from immunoSEQ multiplex PCR; TCRdb stores just in-frame clones and leaves some out. The sample shows roughly 7,400 clones, about 77% of them seen only once. The CDR3 is made up of 15 amino acids. V lost 4 bases and J lost 1, with 12 bases in between. CDR1 and CDR2 (germline): SGDLS, YYNGEE. This clone was seen only once. There was relapse after autologous stem cell transplantation in every patient, and there was variation in brentuximab vedotin exposure. Magnetic negative selection was used to purify CD4+ T cells from thawed PBMCs.

The chain has TRBV9 and TRBJ1-5, with D hard to call. This receptor was obtained from a human donor with classical Hodgkin lymphoma. The sequences come from CD4+ T cells from blood, collected at baseline. The CDR3 loop is CASSPRGDSNQPQHF. CDR3 coding DNA: TGTGCCAGCAGCCCCCGAGGAGACAGCAATCAGCCCCAGCATTTT.